The clone carrying this T cell receptor beta chain has at least ten counts. In germline, CDR1 is SGHDN, CDR2 FVKESK. With 0 bases clipped from V and 3 bases from J, the junction kept 5 bases outside the gene matches. CDR3 length: 16 amino acids. TCRdb itself ran the reads through MiXCR, one entry per CDR3 protein. The sample lists under 250,000 distinct CDR3 sequences, about 7% occurring once. This sample is drawn from a study of T cell repertoires in cytomegalovirus infection. The chain recombines TRBV14 with TRBJ2-7, with TRBD1 identical over 10 bases. The origin of this receptor is a human donor in good health (CMV status not recorded). Some clones in this sample may be carry-over from other donors' samples. What was sequenced was PBMCs. The CDR3 loop reads CASSQDYRDRGYEQYF. CDR3 DNA sequence: TGTGCCAGCAGCCAAGACTACCGGGACAGGGGCTACGAGCAGTACTTC.